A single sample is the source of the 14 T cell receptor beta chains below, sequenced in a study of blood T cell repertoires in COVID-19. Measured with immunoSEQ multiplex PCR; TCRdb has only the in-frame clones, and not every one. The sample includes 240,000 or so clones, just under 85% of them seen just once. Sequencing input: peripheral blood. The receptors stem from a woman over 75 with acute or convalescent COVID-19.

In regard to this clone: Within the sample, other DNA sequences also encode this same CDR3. CDR3 nucleotides: TGCGCCAGCAGCTCTCAGGGAGGGGGCACTGAAGCTTTCTTT. Protein sequence: CASSSQGGGTEAFF. The chain is built from TRBV5-1 and TRBJ1-1; D is perhaps TRBD1 (6 bases). Germline lookup yields CDR1 SGHRS and CDR2 YFSETQ. The CDR3 spans 14 residues. V was shortened by 3 bases and J by 4 bases, with 13 bases between the two germline ends.

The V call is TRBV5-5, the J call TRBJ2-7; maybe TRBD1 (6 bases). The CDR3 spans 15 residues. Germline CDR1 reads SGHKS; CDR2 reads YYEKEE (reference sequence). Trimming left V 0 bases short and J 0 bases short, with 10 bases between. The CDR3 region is CASSLGQASSYEQYF. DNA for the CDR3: TGTGCCAGCAGCTTGGGACAGGCGAGCTCCTACGAGCAGTACTTC.

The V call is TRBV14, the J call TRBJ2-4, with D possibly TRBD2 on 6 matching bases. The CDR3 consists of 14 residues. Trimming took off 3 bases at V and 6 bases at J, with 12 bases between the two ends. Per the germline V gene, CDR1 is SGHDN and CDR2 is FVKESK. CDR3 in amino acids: CASSQGGGVNIQYF. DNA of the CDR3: TGTGCCAGCAGCCAGGGGGGTGGCGTAAACATTCAGTACTTC.

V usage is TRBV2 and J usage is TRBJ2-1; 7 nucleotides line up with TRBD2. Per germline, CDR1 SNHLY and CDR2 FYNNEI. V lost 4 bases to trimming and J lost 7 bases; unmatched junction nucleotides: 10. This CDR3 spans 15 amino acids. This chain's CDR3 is CASSGGGVVGNEQFF. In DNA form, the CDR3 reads TGTGCCAGCAGTGGCGGGGGAGTCGTCGGAAATGAGCAGTTCTTC.

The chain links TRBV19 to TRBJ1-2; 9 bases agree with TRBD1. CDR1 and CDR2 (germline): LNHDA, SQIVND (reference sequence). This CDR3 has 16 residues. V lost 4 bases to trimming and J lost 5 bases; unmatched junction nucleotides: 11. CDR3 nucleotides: TGTGCCAGTAGTAATCCTGGGACAGGGAGAGGTTATGGCTACACCTTC. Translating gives CASSNPGTGRGYGYTF. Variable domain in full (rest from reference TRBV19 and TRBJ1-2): DGGITQSPKYLFRKEGQNVTLSCEQNLNHDAMYWYRQDPGQGLRLIYYSQIVNDFQKGDIAEGYSVSREKKESFPLTVTSAQKNPTAFYLCASSNPGTGRGYGYTFGSGTRLTVV.

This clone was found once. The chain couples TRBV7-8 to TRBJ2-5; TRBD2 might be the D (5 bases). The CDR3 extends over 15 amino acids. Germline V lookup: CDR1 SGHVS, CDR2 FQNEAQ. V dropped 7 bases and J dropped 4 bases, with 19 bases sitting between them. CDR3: CASTLRWPGGETQYF. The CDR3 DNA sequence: TGTGCCAGCACCCTGCGGTGGCCCGGAGGAGAGACCCAGTACTTC.

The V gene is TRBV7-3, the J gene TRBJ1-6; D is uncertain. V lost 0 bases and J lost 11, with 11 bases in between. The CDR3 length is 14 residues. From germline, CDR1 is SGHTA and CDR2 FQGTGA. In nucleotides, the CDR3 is TGTGCCAGCAGCTTAACCCCGCAACGGGCACCCCTCCACTTT. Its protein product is CASSLTPQRAPLHF.

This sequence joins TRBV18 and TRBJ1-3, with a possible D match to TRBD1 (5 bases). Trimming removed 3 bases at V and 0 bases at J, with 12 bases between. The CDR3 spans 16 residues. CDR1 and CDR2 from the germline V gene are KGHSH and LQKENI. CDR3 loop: CASSPGPSLSGNTIYF. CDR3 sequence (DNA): TGTGCCAGCTCACCGGGGCCGAGCCTCTCTGGAAACACCATATATTTT.

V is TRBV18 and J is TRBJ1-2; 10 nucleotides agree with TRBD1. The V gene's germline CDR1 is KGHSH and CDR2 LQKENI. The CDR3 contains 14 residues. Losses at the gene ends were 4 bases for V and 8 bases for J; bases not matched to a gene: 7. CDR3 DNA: TGTGCCAGCTCACGCGGACAGGGGGAGGGAGGCTACACCTTC. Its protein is CASSRGQGEGGYTF. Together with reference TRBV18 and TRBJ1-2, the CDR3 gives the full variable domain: NAGVMQNPRHLVRRRGQEARLRCSPMKGHSHVYWYRQLPEEGLKFMVYLQKENIIDESGMPKERFSAEFPKEGPSILRIQQVVRGDSAAYFCASSRGQGEGGYTFGSGTRLTVV.

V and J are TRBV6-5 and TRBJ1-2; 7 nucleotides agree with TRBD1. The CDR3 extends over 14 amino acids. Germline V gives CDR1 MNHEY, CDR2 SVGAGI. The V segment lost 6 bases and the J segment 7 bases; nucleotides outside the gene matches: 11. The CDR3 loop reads CASRPTQGKSGYTF. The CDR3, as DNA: TGTGCCAGCAGGCCTACACAGGGGAAGTCTGGCTACACCTTC.

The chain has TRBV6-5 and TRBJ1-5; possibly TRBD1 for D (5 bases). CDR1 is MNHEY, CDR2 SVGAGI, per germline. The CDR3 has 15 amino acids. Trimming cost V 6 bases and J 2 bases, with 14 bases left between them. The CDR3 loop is CASRGRGSGNQPQHF. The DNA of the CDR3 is TGTGCCAGCAGAGGAAGGGGTTCCGGCAATCAGCCCCAGCATTTT.

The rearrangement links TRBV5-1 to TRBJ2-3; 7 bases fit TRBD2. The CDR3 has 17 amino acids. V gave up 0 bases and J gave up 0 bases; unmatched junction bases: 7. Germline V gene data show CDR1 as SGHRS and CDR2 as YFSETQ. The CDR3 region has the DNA TGCGCCAGCAGCTTGGAGGGTAGCGGGCCTAGCACAGATACGCAGTATTTT. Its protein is CASSLEGSGPSTDTQYF.

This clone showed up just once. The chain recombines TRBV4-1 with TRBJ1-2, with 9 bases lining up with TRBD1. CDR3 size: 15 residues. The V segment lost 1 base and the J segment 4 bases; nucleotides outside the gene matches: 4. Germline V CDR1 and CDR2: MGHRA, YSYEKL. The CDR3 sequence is CASSQGETGGYGYTF. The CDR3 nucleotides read TGCGCCAGCAGCCAAGGGGAGACAGGGGGCTATGGCTACACCTTC.

DNA of the CDR3: TGTGCCAGCAGCTCAGGGACAGGGTTGGGAGGCTACACCTTC. Translating it yields CASSSGTGLGGYTF. J is TRBJ1-2 and V is TRBV4-2; 9 bases align to TRBD1. The CDR3 spans 14 residues. Germline assignment: CDR1 LGHNA and CDR2 YNFKEQ. V shed 5 bases, J shed 8 bases, and the junction held 9 bases outside the gene matches.